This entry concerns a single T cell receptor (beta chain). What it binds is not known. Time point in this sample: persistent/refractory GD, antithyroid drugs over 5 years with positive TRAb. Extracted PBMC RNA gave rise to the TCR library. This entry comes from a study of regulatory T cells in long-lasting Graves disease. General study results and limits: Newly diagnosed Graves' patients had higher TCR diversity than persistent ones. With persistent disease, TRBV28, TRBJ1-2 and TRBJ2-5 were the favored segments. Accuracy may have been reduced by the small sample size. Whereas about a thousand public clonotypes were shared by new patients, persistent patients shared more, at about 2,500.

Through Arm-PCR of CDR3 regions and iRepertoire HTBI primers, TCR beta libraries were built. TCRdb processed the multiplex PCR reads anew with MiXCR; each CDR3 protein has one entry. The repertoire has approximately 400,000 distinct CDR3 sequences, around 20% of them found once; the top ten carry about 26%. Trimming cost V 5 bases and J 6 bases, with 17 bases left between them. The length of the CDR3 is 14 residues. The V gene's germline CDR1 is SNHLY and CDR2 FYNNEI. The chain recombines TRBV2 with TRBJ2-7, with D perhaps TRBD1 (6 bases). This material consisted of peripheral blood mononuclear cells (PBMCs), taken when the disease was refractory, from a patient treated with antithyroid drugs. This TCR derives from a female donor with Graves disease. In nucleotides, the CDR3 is TGTGCCAGCAGTTTACAGGGTCCCATTTCCGAGCAGTACTTC. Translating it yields CASSLQGPISEQYF.